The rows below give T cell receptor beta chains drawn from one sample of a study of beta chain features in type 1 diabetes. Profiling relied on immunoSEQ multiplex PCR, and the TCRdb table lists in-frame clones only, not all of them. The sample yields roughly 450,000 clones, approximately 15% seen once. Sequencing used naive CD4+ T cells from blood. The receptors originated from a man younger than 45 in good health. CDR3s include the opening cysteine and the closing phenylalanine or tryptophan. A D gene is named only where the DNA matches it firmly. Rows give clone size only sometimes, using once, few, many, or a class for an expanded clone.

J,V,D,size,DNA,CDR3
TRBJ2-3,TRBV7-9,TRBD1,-,TGTGCCAGCAGCTTAGGGACAGGCAGCACAGATACGCAGTATTTT,CASSLGTGSTDTQYF
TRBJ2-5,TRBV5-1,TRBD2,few,TGCGCCAGCAGCGACGCTAGCGGGAGGGTTTTGACCCAGTACTTC,CASSDASGRVLTQYF
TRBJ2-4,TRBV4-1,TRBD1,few,TGCGCCAGCAGCCAAGGGACAGGGGCCAAAAACATTCAGTACTTC,CASSQGTGAKNIQYF
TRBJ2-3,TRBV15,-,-,TGTGCCACCAGCAGAGAATCGTTAGAGGTCATCACAGATACGCAGTATTTT,CATSRESLEVITDTQYF
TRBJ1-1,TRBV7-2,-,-,TGTGCCAGCAGCCGCCGGGCCACTAACACTGAAGCTTTCTTT,CASSRRATNTEAFF
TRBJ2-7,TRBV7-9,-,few,TGTGCCAGCAGCTCCTACGGGGGGCTTTCAGGGCAGTACTTC,CASSSYGGLSGQYF
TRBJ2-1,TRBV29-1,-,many,TGCAGCGTTGGTCAGGATACCTACAATGAGCAGTTCTTC,CSVGQDTYNEQFF
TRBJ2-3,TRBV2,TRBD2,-,TGTGCCAGCAGTGACGAAGTAGCGGGGGCAGATACGCAGTATTTT,CASSDEVAGADTQYF
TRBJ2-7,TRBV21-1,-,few,TGTGCCAGGACAGGGAGAGGCTACGAGCAGTACTTC,CARTGRGYEQYF
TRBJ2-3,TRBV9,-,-,TGTGCCAGCAGCGTAGTGGGGGACCCAGATACGCAGTATTTT,CASSVVGDPDTQYF
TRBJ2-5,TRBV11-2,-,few,TGTGCCAGCAGCCAGGGCGCCGTAGAGACCCAGTACTTC,CASSQGAVETQYF
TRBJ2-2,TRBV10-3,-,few,TGTGCCATCAGTGGGCAGGCGGACACCGGGGAGCTGTTTTTT,CAISGQADTGELFF
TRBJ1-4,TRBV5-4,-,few,TGCGCCAGCAGCCCCTCCTCGGGCCTTCTTAATGAAAAACTGTTTTTT,CASSPSSGLLNEKLFF
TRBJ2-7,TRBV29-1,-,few,TGCAGCGTAACAGGGGAGGACTACGAGCAGTACTTC,CSVTGEDYEQYF
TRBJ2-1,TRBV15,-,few,TGTGCCACCAGCGCGGTCCTGGGCAATGAGCAGTTCTTC,CATSAVLGNEQFF
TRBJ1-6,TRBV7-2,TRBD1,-,TGTGCCAGCAGCTTGGGACAGGGCGATTCACCCCTCCACTTT,CASSLGQGDSPLHF
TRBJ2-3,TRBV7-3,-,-,TGTGCCAGCAGCCCCCGAGGGGGAGGGCCTGATACGCAGTATTTT,CASSPRGGGPDTQYF
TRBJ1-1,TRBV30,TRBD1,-,TGTGCCTGGAATGCGGGCAGGGGGAAAGCTTTCTTT,CAWNAGRGKAFF
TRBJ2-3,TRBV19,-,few,TGTGCCAGTAGTATTAGGGCGGATACGCAGTATTTT,CASSIRADTQYF
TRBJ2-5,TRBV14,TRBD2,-,TGTGCCAGCAGCCAAGAGTATCGAGCGGGAGGCCAAGAGACCCAGTACTTC,CASSQEYRAGGQETQYF
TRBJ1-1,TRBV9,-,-,TGTGCCAGCGCTTCGGGACTTAGGAACACTGAAGCTTTCTTT,CASASGLRNTEAFF
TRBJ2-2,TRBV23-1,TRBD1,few,TGCGCCAGCAAAACCTACTCCGGGACAGGGAACACCGGGGAGCTGTTTTTT,CASKTYSGTGNTGELFF
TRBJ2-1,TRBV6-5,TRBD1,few,TGTGCCAGCAGTCGGGACAGGGATAATGAGCAGTTCTTC,CASSRDRDNEQFF
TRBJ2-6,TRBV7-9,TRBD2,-,TGTGCCAGCAGCTTAGTAGCGGGGACCGGGGCCAACGTCCTGACTTTC,CASSLVAGTGANVLTF
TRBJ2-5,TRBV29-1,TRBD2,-,TGCAGCGTAGAACCCGGGACTAGCGGACTTACGGGGGAGACCCAGTACTTC,CSVEPGTSGLTGETQYF
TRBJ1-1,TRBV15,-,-,TGTGCCACCAGCAGAGAGCCCGGGTTGGACACTGAAGCTTTCTTT,CATSREPGLDTEAFF
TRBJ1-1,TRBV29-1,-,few,TGCAGTTGGGTTGGCCAACTGGGCACTGAAGCTTTCTTT,CSWVGQLGTEAFF
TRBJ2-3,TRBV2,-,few,TGTGCCAGCAGTGTTCAGCGGGGCACAGATACGCAGTATTTT,CASSVQRGTDTQYF
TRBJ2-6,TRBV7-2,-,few,TGTGCCAGCAGCCCTCAACAGGGCAGGGCCAACGTCCTGACTTTC,CASSPQQGRANVLTF
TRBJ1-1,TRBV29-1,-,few,TGCAGCGTGGTACAAGGGAACACTGAAGCTTTCTTT,CSVVQGNTEAFF
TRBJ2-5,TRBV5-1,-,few,TGCGCCAGCAGTAAAGTTGGGGAGACCCAGTACTTC,CASSKVGETQYF
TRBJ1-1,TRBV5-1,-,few,TGCGCCAGCAGCTCCCTGGACAGTAGCACTGAAGCTTTCTTT,CASSSLDSSTEAFF
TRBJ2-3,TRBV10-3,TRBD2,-,TGTGCCACCAGACTAGCGATCCTCCCAGATACGCAGTATTTT,CATRLAILPDTQYF
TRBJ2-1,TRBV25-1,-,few,TGTGCCAGCAGTCCAATGGGCAGCGGCCCTCGGAATGAGCAGTTCTTC,CASSPMGSGPRNEQFF
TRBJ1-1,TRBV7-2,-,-,TGTGCCAGCAGCTTAGCTGGGGGGCGATACACTGAAGCTTTCTTT,CASSLAGGRYTEAFF
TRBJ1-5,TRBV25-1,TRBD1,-,TGTGCCAGCAGTGGGGGACAGGGTAGGCCCCAGCATTTT,CASSGGQGRPQHF
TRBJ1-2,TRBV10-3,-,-,TGTGCCATCAGTGACTCTTCAGCGGGTCAAGCTAAAATTGGCTACACCTTC,CAISDSSAGQAKIGYTF
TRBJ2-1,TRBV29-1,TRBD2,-,TGCAGCGTTGAGGAATCGGGACTAGCGGGAGGCTACAATGAGCAGTTCTTC,CSVEESGLAGGYNEQFF
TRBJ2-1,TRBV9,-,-,TGTGCCAGCAGCGAGAGGGGAATCTACAATGAGCAGTTCTTC,CASSERGIYNEQFF
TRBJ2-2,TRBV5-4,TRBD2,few,TGTGCCAGCAGCTTGCCTAGCGGGAGATCCGGGGAGCTGTTTTTT,CASSLPSGRSGELFF
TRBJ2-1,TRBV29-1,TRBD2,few,TGCAGCGTTGAAGTGAGGCTAGCGGGGGGCACGGCGTACAATGAGCAGTTCTTC,CSVEVRLAGGTAYNEQFF
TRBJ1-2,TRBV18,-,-,TGTGCCAGCTCACCGGGACGATTTTTTGGCTACACCTTC,CASSPGRFFGYTF
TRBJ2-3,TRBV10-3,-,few,TGTGCCATCAGTGTTGAGGGGACAGATACGCAGTATTTT,CAISVEGTDTQYF
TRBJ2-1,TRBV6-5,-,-,TGTGCCAGCAGTTACAGGAGGGCCCACAATGAGCAGTTCTTC,CASSYRRAHNEQFF
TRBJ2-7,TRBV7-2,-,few,TGTGCCAGCAGCATCAGGTACTGGACAGACTCATACGAGCAGTACTTC,CASSIRYWTDSYEQYF
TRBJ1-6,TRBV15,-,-,TGTGCCACCAGCAGAACAGGGATGAATTCACCCCTCCACTTT,CATSRTGMNSPLHF
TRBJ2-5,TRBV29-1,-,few,TGCAGCGGCGCTGAGGGACCATTCGAGTACTTC,CSGAEGPFEYF
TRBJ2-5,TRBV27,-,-,TGTGCCAGCAGAAGGGTCAGTGAGCTGGAGACCCAGTACTTC,CASRRVSELETQYF
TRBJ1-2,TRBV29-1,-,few,TGCAGCGTTGAAGATCGGGGGATTGGCTACACCTTC,CSVEDRGIGYTF
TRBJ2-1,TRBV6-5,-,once,TGTGCCAGCAGGGGATCCGGGGACAATGAGCAGTTCTTC,CASRGSGDNEQFF
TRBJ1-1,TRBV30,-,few,TGTGCCTGGAGTGTACTCACTGAAGCTTTCTTT,CAWSVLTEAFF
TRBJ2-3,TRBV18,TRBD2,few,TGTGCCAGCTCACCTGTTCTAGCGGACAGCACAGATACGCAGTATTTT,CASSPVLADSTDTQYF
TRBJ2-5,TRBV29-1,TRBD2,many,TGCAGCGTTGGGACACTAGCGGGAGTCGGAGAGACCCAGTACTTC,CSVGTLAGVGETQYF
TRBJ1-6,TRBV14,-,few,TGTGCCAGCAGCCAAATTATCACAGGGACCGGCAATTCACCCCTCCACTTT,CASSQIITGTGNSPLHF
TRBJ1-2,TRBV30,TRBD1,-,TGTGCCTGGAGAACAGGGGGGGATTATGGCTACACCTTC,CAWRTGGDYGYTF